This entry lists 13 T cell receptor beta chains sequenced from one sample in a study of neurological immune-mediated disorders. The time point: longitudinal time-point 1 (baseline). A single record per CDR3 protein comes from TCRdb applying MiXCR to the 5' RACE reads. The sample contains tens of thousands of distinct CDR3 sequences, more than 8% of which appear only once. The specimen sequenced was PBMCs. These receptors all stem from a woman aged 40 to 50 in good health.

In this sample, this clonotype turned up many times. The CDR3 spells CASSLGDSGNQPQHF. The CDR3 DNA is TGTGCCAGCAGCTTAGGGGACAGCGGCAATCAGCCCCAGCATTTT. This chain joins TRBV7-9 and TRBJ1-5; the match to TRBD1 covers 7 bases. Germline V gives CDR1 SEHNR, CDR2 FQNEAQ (reference sequence). V was pared by 1 base and J by 2 bases, with 2 bases of the junction left unmatched. The CDR3 totals 15 residues.

This clonotype was seen repeatedly, ten times or more. The chain links TRBV6-6 to TRBJ2-5; D may correspond to TRBD1 or TRBD2 (5 bases each). CDR1 is MNHNY and CDR2 is SVGAGI in the germline V gene (reference sequence). V dropped 4 bases and J dropped 0 bases, with 9 bases sitting between them. CDR3 length equals 14 residues. In DNA form, the CDR3 reads TGTGCCAGCAGTTCTGGGACGGACCAAGAGACCCAGTACTTC. This codes for CASSSGTDQETQYF.

This clonotype occurred many times. The chain recombines TRBV5-1 with TRBJ1-3; D remains unclear. The germline V gene has CDR1 SGHRS and CDR2 YFSETQ. The V and J ends lost 3 bases and 4 bases respectively, with 14 bases between them. The CDR3 is 15 residues long. The CDR3 loop reads CASSSTGSTGNTIYF. Here the CDR3 DNA reads TGCGCCAGCAGCTCAACGGGGTCTACCGGAAACACCATATATTTT.

The CDR3 coding sequence is TGCAGTGCTAGATACCACACCGGGGAGCTGTTTTTT. Its protein is CSARYHTGELFF. The chain couples TRBV20-1 to TRBJ2-2; D ambiguous. The CDR3 is made up of 12 amino acids. Germline V gene sequence: CDR1 DFQATT, CDR2 SNEGSKA (reference sequence). V was trimmed by 2 bases and J by 3 bases, leaving 4 bases between them.

In this sample, this clonotype turned up many times. The chain links TRBV12-3 or TRBV12-4 to TRBJ1-6; possible D gene TRBD1, 5 bases. With 5 bases removed from V and 0 bases from J, the gap between germline ends came to 14 bases. The CDR3 sequence is 17 residues long. The CDR3 sequence: CASSRGRGSSYNSPLHF. CDR3 sequence (DNA): TGTGCCAGCAGTAGGGGACGGGGAAGCTCCTATAATTCACCCCTCCACTTT.

This clonotype was seen at least ten times. The rearrangement links TRBV24-1 to TRBJ1-2; no definite D call. V lost 9 bases to trimming and J lost 0 bases, with 13 bases between them. The CDR3 runs 14 residues. The germline gives CDR1 KGHDR, CDR2 SFDVKD. CDR3 residues: CATSPSATNYGYTF. Written as DNA, the CDR3 is TGTGCCACCTCCCCGTCGGCTACTAACTATGGCTACACCTTC.

This clonotype was counted a few times. This sequence joins TRBV10-2 and TRBJ2-6; unclear D gene. CDR3 length: 14 amino acids. The germline V and J ends were trimmed by 3 bases and 0 bases, with 3 bases remaining between them. Germline loops: CDR1 WSHSY, CDR2 SAAADI. The CDR3 nucleotides are TGCGCCAGCAGTGAAAACTCTGGGGCCAACGTCCTGACTTTC. Amino acids: CASSENSGANVLTF.

This clonotype appeared many times. This sequence joins TRBV29-1 and TRBJ2-5; 12 positions match TRBD2. Trimming at V came to 5 bases and at J to 4 bases, leaving 2 bases not matched to a gene. The germline gives CDR1 SQVTM, CDR2 ANQGSEA. This CDR3 has 13 residues. The CDR3 region is CSVRGLAGETQYF. The CDR3 coding sequence is TGCAGCGTTAGGGGACTAGCGGGAGAGACCCAGTACTTC.

In its sample, this clonotype was seen many times. The chain has TRBV4-2 and TRBJ1-4, with TRBD1 identical over 9 bases. The CDR3 loop spans 14 amino acids. Germline CDR1 is LGHNA and CDR2 is YNFKEQ. Trimming removed 5 bases from V and 7 bases from J; junction bases left unmatched: 5. CDR3 DNA: TGTGCCAGCAGCTACAGGGGGCAGGGTGAAAAACTGTTTTTT. It encodes CASSYRGQGEKLFF.

This clonotype appeared many times. This chain joins TRBV12-3 or TRBV12-4 and TRBJ2-7; the D is unclear. Trimming pared 0 bases from V and 4 bases from J, leaving 10 bases between. This CDR3 spans 14 amino acids. The chain's CDR3 is CASSLARIPYEQYF. CDR3 DNA: TGTGCCAGCAGTTTAGCCAGGATACCTTACGAGCAGTACTTC.

This clonotype was counted at least ten times. V usage is TRBV14 and J usage is TRBJ1-3; 7 bases align to TRBD1. V shed 3 bases and J 4 bases; nucleotides not matched to a gene: 12. The CDR3 spans 17 residues. Per the germline V gene, CDR1 is SGHDN and CDR2 is FVKESK. CDR3: CASSQHPGQRSGNTIYF. The CDR3 DNA reads as TGTGCCAGCAGCCAGCACCCGGGACAGCGATCAGGAAACACCATATATTTT.

Many counts were recorded for this clonotype. The J gene is TRBJ2-7, the V gene TRBV12-3 or TRBV12-4; 8 nucleotides line up with TRBD2. The CDR3 contains 14 residues. Trimming cost V 6 bases and J 2 bases; bases outside gene matches: 6. DNA for the CDR3: TGTGCCAGCAGCCGGGGGGGGCCTGCCTACGAGCAGTACTTC. It yields the protein CASSRGGPAYEQYF.

V usage is TRBV20-1 and J usage is TRBJ1-2; TRBD1 agrees at 8 bases. The V segment lost 2 bases and the J segment 2 bases; nucleotides outside the gene matches: 7. The CDR3 covers 15 residues. CDR1 and CDR2 (germline): DFQATT, SNEGSKA (reference sequence). The CDR3 loop reads CSARLGQGANYGYTF. The CDR3 DNA reads as TGCAGTGCTAGACTAGGACAGGGAGCCAACTATGGCTACACCTTC.